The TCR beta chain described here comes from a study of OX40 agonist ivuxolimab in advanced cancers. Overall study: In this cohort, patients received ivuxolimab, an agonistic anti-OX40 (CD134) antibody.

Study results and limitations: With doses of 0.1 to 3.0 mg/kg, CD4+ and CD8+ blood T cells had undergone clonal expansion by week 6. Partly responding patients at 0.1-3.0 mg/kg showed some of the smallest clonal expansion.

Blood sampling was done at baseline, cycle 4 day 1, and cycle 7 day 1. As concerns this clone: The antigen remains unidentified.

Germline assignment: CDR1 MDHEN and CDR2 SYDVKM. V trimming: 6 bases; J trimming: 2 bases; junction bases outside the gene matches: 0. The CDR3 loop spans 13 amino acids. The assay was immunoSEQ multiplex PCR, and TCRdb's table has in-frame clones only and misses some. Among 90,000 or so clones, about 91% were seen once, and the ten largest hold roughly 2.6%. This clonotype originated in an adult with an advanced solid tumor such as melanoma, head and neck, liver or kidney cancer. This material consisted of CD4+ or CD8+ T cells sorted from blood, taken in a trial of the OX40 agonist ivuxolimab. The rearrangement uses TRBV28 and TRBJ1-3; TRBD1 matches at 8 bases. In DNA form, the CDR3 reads TGTGCCAGCAGACAGGGGGCTGGAAACACCATATATTTT. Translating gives CASRQGAGNTIYF. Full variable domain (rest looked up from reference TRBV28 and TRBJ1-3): DVKVTQSSRYLVKRTGEKVFLECVQDMDHENMFWYRQDPGLGLRLIYFSYDVKMKEKGDIPEGYSVSREKKERFSLILESASTNQTSMYLCASRQGAGNTIYFGEGSWLTVV.